This T cell receptor (beta chain) was captured in a study of blood T cell repertoires in COVID-19. Study information: Sources were T cells, B-cell-depleted T cells, or PBMCs; the material itself was cDNA or gDNA.

The table came from immunoSEQ multiplex PCR; TCRdb's copy has only in-frame clones and leaves some out. The repertoire includes about 130,000 clones, 90% of them detected once, and 4% to 5% sits in the top ten. Seattle patients were enrolled during active infection and followed longitudinally. The specimen sequenced was peripheral blood. The origin of this receptor is a man between 60 and 75 years old with COVID-19, enrolled during active disease.

For the CDR3, the DNA is TGTGCCAGCAGTCCAGGACAGGGAAAGACCCAGTACTTC. Its translation is CASSPGQGKTQYF. The chain has TRBV12-3 or TRBV12-4 and TRBJ2-5, with 8 bases matching TRBD1. J lost 6 bases, V lost 5 bases, and 5 bases had no gene match. This CDR3 spans 13 amino acids.